This TCR beta chain was documented in a study of T cells in Graves' hyperthyroidism and ophthalmopathy. Findings of the study overall: A model of 13 V-J features distinguished ophthalmopathy from stable hyperthyroidism.

This clonotype was seen more than once but under ten times. What it binds is not known. Amplified TCR beta CDR3 regions came from RNA transcripts. First-round RT-PCR of the TCR CDR3 relied on the HTBI primer set. TCRdb used MiXCR to reprocess the multiplex PCR reads, holding one entry per CDR3 protein. The profile shows around 420,000 distinct CDR3 sequences, about 15% of them singletons. If no ophthalmopathy progression occurred within 18 months, Graves' hyperthyroidism was stable. Each 10 ml fresh peripheral blood draw supplied the PBMCs. The germline V gene encodes CDR1 KGHSH and CDR2 LQKENI. The CDR3 is 16 amino acids. J lost 5 bases, V lost 3 bases, and 7 bases had no gene match.

Material: blood. V and J are TRBV18 and TRBJ1-6, with 7 bases that match TRBD1. The sequence derives from a woman in her late teens or twenties with Graves' hyperthyroidism. The CDR3 nucleotides read TGTGCCAGCTCACCTACCGGGACAGCTAATAATTCACCCCTCCACTTT. Residues: CASSPTGTANNSPLHF.